This note documents a single T cell receptor (beta chain) sequence. Measured with immunoSEQ multiplex PCR; TCRdb has only the in-frame clones, and not every one. This sample carries some 250,000 clones, around 82% of them seen once, and the ten largest clones take approximately 4.7%. These data belong to a study of blood T cell repertoires in COVID-19. The sequenced sample was peripheral blood. The TCR was taken from a man in his fifties or sixties with active or convalescent COVID-19.

The CDR3 DNA reads as TGTGCCAGCAGCACTCCCCGAAGGCAGGGGAACACCGGGGAGCTGTTTTTT. Amino acid sequence: CASSTPRRQGNTGELFF. The chain uses TRBV9 and TRBJ2-2, with a possible D match to TRBD1 (5 bases). The CDR3 is 17 residues long. Trimming stripped 4 bases from V and 1 base from J, with 17 bases between. CDR1 is SGDLS and CDR2 is YYNGEE in the germline V gene.